One TCR beta chain is described in this entry. Germline assignment: CDR1 MNHEY and CDR2 SMNVEV (reference sequence). CDR3 length equals 16 residues. After removal of 5 bases from V and 4 bases from J, the junction contained 12 bases not matched to a gene. The entry originates in a study of blood T cell repertoires in COVID-19. Across the study: The cDNA or gDNA used as material had been derived from T cells, B-cell-depleted T cells, or PBMCs.

The study recruited people aged about 18 to 95 years across approximately 24 US areas. Membership in each cohort depended on participant-reported clinical history. In Cohort 3, a recovered donor had either two negative PCRs, clearance, or symptom resolution. The repertoire was sequenced with immunoSEQ multiplex PCR; TCRdb's copy has only in-frame clones and lacks some. Of about 130,000 clones detected, roughly 80% appear once; the ten largest clones hold more than 8.5%. Sequencing input: PBMCs or T cells enriched from blood (not recorded which). The TCR comes from a man aged 50 to 60 who had recovered from COVID-19. The V and J genes are TRBV27 and TRBJ1-1, with 8 bases lining up with TRBD1. This CDR3 is CASSHKTRGQFTEAFF. As DNA, the CDR3 is TGTGCCAGCAGTCACAAAACCAGGGGGCAGTTCACTGAAGCTTTCTTT.